The rows below give T cell receptor beta chains drawn from one sample of a study of blood T cells in healthy people across ages. In TCRdb, the 5' RACE reads were re-called with MiXCR into one record per CDR3 protein. The table shows 700,000 or so distinct CDR3 sequences, with around 43% occurring only once. Input material: blood. Source of these receptors: a man aged 80 or over in good health. The CDR3 runs from the conserved cysteine through the conserved F or W. A D gene is named only where the DNA matches it firmly. Some rows mark clone size as missing; the rest say once, few, many or name a class of expanded clone.

CDR3 protein	CDR3 DNA	V gene	clone size	D gene	J gene
CSARAGLGPTGKQNEQFF	TGCAGTGCTAGAGCGGGACTAGGGCCGACGGGGAAACAGAATGAGCAGTTCTTC	TRBV20-1	many	TRBD2	TRBJ2-1
CASSQTSGGAYF	TGTGCCAGCAGTCAGACTAGCGGGGGGGCGTATTTT	TRBV3-1	NA	TRBD2	TRBJ2-3
CASRTSGWGEQFF	TGTGCCAGCAGGACGTCCGGTTGGGGGGAGCAGTTCTTC	TRBV27	NA	NA	TRBJ2-1
CASSPDRSTGEKLFF	TGTGCCAGCAGCCCGGACCGTTCAACAGGGGAAAAACTGTTTTTT	TRBV7-9	once	NA	TRBJ1-4
CSASRDTDSGANVLTF	TGCAGTGCAAGCCGGGACACCGACTCTGGGGCCAACGTCCTGACTTTC	TRBV29-1	many	NA	TRBJ2-6
CASSATSGGYNEQFF	TGTGCCAGCAGCGCCACTAGCGGGGGCTACAATGAGCAGTTCTTC	TRBV5-5	many	TRBD2	TRBJ2-1
CASSSSRIQGRTSTDTQYF	TGTGCCAGCAGCTCGTCCCGCATCCAGGGCCGGACTAGCACAGATACGCAGTATTTT	TRBV7-2	NA	NA	TRBJ2-3
CASRGGSPYEQYF	TGTGCCAGCAGGGGCGGGAGTCCCTACGAGCAGTACTTC	TRBV6-6	few	TRBD2	TRBJ2-7
CSARPGVQETQYF	TGCAGTGCACGCCCAGGGGTCCAAGAGACCCAGTACTTC	TRBV20-1	many	NA	TRBJ2-5
CASSQDWTSGGGPSGANVLTF	TGTGCCAGCAGCCAAGATTGGACTAGCGGGGGTGGTCCCTCTGGGGCCAACGTCCTGACTTTC	TRBV3-1	many	TRBD2	TRBJ2-6
CASSLFVDSNYGYTF	TGTGCCAGCAGTTTATTCGTCGATTCTAACTATGGCTACACCTTC	TRBV27	NA	NA	TRBJ1-2
CASSPPPTGFQETQYF	TGTGCCAGCAGCCCTCCGCCCACAGGGTTTCAAGAGACCCAGTACTTC	TRBV28	many	NA	TRBJ2-5
CASSQVGTALGDGYTF	TGCGCCAGCAGCCAAGTCGGGACAGCCCTGGGGGATGGCTACACCTTC	TRBV4-3	NA	TRBD1	TRBJ1-2
CSVDQGRNGELFF	TGCAGCGTTGACCAGGGCCGAAACGGGGAGCTGTTTTTT	TRBV29-1	NA	NA	TRBJ2-2
CANSDGAGGKETQYF	TGCGCCAACAGTGACGGGGCGGGAGGGAAAGAGACCCAGTACTTC	TRBV10-2	NA	TRBD2	TRBJ2-5
CASKFQGPGKLFF	TGCGCCAGCAAGTTTCAGGGGCCGGGAAAACTGTTTTTT	TRBV4-3	NA	NA	TRBJ1-4
CASSEMGTYEQYF	TGTGCCAGCAGTGAAATGGGGACCTACGAGCAGTACTTC	TRBV6-1	NA	NA	TRBJ2-7
CASSFVGGGYGYTF	TGTGCCAGCAGTTTTGTTGGGGGCGGCTATGGCTACACCTTC	TRBV12-3/TRBV12-4	NA	NA	TRBJ1-2
CASSVHRGPGYTF	TGTGCCAGCAGCGTCCACAGGGGGCCTGGCTACACCTTC	TRBV21-1	many	NA	TRBJ1-2
CASSSGTARASDTQYF	TGTGCCAGCAGTTCCGGGACAGCGAGAGCTTCAGATACGCAGTATTTT	TRBV2	NA	TRBD1	TRBJ2-3
CSAALAGLAKNIQYF	TGCAGCGCGGCACTAGCGGGACTAGCCAAAAACATTCAGTACTTC	TRBV29-1	NA	TRBD2	TRBJ2-4
CATSPGDRGVYGYTF	TGTGCCACCAGCCCGGGGGACAGGGGAGTGTATGGCTACACCTTC	TRBV15	NA	TRBD1	TRBJ1-2
CSASGLAGARNEQFF	TGCAGTGCTAGCGGACTAGCGGGAGCGCGCAATGAGCAGTTCTTC	TRBV20-1	NA	TRBD2	TRBJ2-1
CASSLAPPGQFNQPQHF	TGTGCCAGCAGCTTAGCGCCTCCGGGACAGTTCAATCAGCCCCAGCATTTT	TRBV7-6	NA	TRBD1	TRBJ1-5
CASRTGHYQETQYF	TGTGCCAGCAGAACGGGACACTACCAAGAGACCCAGTACTTC	TRBV6-6	once	NA	TRBJ2-5
CASAWDSQYNEQFF	TGTGCCAGCGCCTGGGACAGTCAGTACAATGAGCAGTTCTTC	TRBV6-2/TRBV6-3	few	TRBD1	TRBJ2-1
CASSSQGTIGSYEQYF	TGTGCCAGCAGTTCCCAGGGGACAATCGGCTCCTACGAGCAGTACTTC	TRBV27	NA	NA	TRBJ2-7
CATSKPGQGGYEQYF	TGTGCCACCAGCAAACCGGGACAAGGAGGATACGAGCAGTACTTC	TRBV15	NA	NA	TRBJ2-7
CSVSGTGVEGYTF	TGCAGCGTTTCCGGGACAGGAGTGGAGGGCTACACCTTC	TRBV29-1	many	TRBD1	TRBJ1-2
CAIRKGQLSYEQYF	TGTGCCATCAGGAAGGGACAGCTCTCCTACGAGCAGTACTTC	TRBV10-3	few	TRBD1	TRBJ2-7
CSATSSTPDTQYF	TGCAGTGCAACCTCTAGCACCCCAGATACGCAGTATTTT	TRBV20-1	few	NA	TRBJ2-3
CASSYLGRNNEQFF	TGTGCCAGCAGTTACCTAGGCAGAAACAATGAGCAGTTCTTC	TRBV6-2/TRBV6-3	NA	NA	TRBJ2-1
CASSPTADSNQPQHF	TGTGCCAGCTCACCGACAGCAGATAGCAATCAGCCCCAGCATTTT	TRBV18	NA	NA	TRBJ1-5
CASSETGGSYEQYF	TGCGCCAGCAGTGAGACAGGGGGATCCTACGAGCAGTACTTC	TRBV10-1	few	TRBD1	TRBJ2-7
CASSESLGRNEQFF	TGCGCCAGCAGTGAGTCACTAGGCCGAAATGAGCAGTTCTTC	TRBV10-1	NA	NA	TRBJ2-1
CSARLAGEGNIQYF	TGCAGTGCAAGACTAGCGGGGGAGGGAAACATTCAGTACTTC	TRBV20-1	NA	TRBD2	TRBJ2-4
CASSPLAGGITDTRYF	TGCGCCAGCAGCCCTCTAGCGGGGGGGATCACAGATACGCGGTATTTT	TRBV4-3	NA	TRBD2	TRBJ2-3
CASSQDSTVNYGYTF	TGCGCCAGCAGCCAAGATTCCACTGTTAACTATGGCTACACCTTC	TRBV4-3	few	NA	TRBJ1-2
CASSSRQIETQYF	TGTGCCAGCAGCTCAAGACAGATCGAGACCCAGTACTTC	TRBV11-2	NA	NA	TRBJ2-5
CAWSVKFGPSGFDEQYF	TGTGCCTGGAGTGTAAAGTTTGGGCCTAGCGGGTTCGACGAGCAGTACTTC	TRBV30	few	TRBD2	TRBJ2-7
CASSQTGGPNEKLFF	TGTGCCAGCAGCCAAACAGGGGGTCCTAATGAAAAACTGTTTTTT	TRBV6-5	NA	TRBD1	TRBJ1-4
CASSFAYEQYF	TGTGCCAGCAGCTTTGCTTACGAGCAGTACTTC	TRBV6-2/TRBV6-3	many	NA	TRBJ2-7
CASRETSSYEQYF	TGTGCCAGCAGAGAGACTAGTTCCTACGAGCAGTACTTC	TRBV28	NA	NA	TRBJ2-7
CASSDPRMLKTQYF	TGCGCCAGCAGCGACCCGAGGATGCTGAAGACCCAGTACTTC	TRBV5-1	NA	NA	TRBJ2-5
CASSLVKGPGYNEQYF	TGTGCCAGCAGCTTAGTGAAGGGGCCAGGCTACAATGAGCAGTACTTC	TRBV7-9	few	NA	TRBJ2-7
CASLTDGYGKNIQYF	TGTGCCAGCCTCACGGACGGTTACGGCAAAAACATTCAGTACTTC	TRBV12-3/TRBV12-4	many	NA	TRBJ2-4
CASKQGSYEQYF	TGCGCCAGTAAACAGGGTTCGTACGAGCAGTACTTC	TRBV5-1	NA	NA	TRBJ2-7
CASRKETSGEDNEQFF	TGTGCCAGCAGAAAAGAGACTAGCGGGGAAGACAATGAGCAGTTCTTC	TRBV13	NA	TRBD2	TRBJ2-1
CASSDREYEQYF	TGTGCCAGCAGCGACAGGGAATACGAGCAGTACTTC	TRBV27	few	TRBD1	TRBJ2-7